The source of this T cell receptor (beta chain) is a study of OX40 agonist ivuxolimab in advanced cancers. Study findings and constraints: The work left the antigen specificity of expanded peripheral T cells undetermined. Some of the lowest clonal expansion was seen in partial responders at 0.1-3.0 mg/kg. CD8+ T cells averaged more expanded clones than CD4+.

On this clone itself: Antigen: not known. The junction shows a germline mismatch at one end, possibly a read error.

The germline V gene has CDR1 MGHRA and CDR2 YSYEKL. CDR3 size: 13 residues. TCRdb's table, derived via immunoSEQ multiplex PCR, lists solely in-frame clones and lacks some. The sample yields 90,000 to 130,000 clones, over 85% seen once. This TCR came from an adult with an advanced solid tumor such as melanoma, head and neck, liver or kidney cancer. The chain combines TRBV4-1 with TRBJ2-2, with D uncertain. Source: CD4+ or CD8+ T cells sorted from blood, taken in a trial of the OX40 agonist ivuxolimab. The DNA for the CDR3 is TGCGCCAGCAGCCGTTTGTTAGCCGGCGAGCTGTTTTTT. Translating it yields CASSRLLAGELFF.